Below, 31 T cell receptor beta chains from the same sample are listed, as sequenced in a study of blood T cells in healthy people across ages. The authors ran a second PCR of about 6 to 11 cycles using a sample-barcoded 5' primer and a J-beta primer mix. MiXCR, applied by TCRdb to the 5' RACE reads, yields one record per CDR3 protein. The sample holds 2 million or so distinct CDR3 sequences; roughly 49% are singletons and the top ten take roughly 2.1%. Sequencing was performed on blood. The receptors here all came from a woman between 40 and 50 years old in good health.

As for this clonotype: Relative to the germline gene, one junction end is altered; a read error may explain this. The chain is built from TRBV7-2 and TRBJ2-1, with 7 bases lining up with TRBD2. The CDR3 consists of 12 residues. Germline V gene data show CDR1 as SGHTA and CDR2 as FQGNSA. DNA of the CDR3: TGTGCCGGCAGCTTAGGCGGGAGTGAGCAGTTCTTC. It translates to CAGSLGGSEQFF.

This clonotype was seen a handful of times. The chain has TRBV7-2 and TRBJ2-1, with D perhaps TRBD2 (5 bases). The CDR3 contains 17 residues. Deletions cut 5 bases from V and 8 bases from J, with 25 bases between. Germline CDR1 is SGHTA and CDR2 is FQGNSA. CDR3 DNA: TGTGCCAGCAGCCTGAAAGCGGTTACACCCAAGGTCGATGAGCAGTTCTTC. This gives the protein CASSLKAVTPKVDEQFF.

The table lists this clonotype with a count of one. Mismatch with germline at one junction end may stem from a read error. V gene TRBV7-2 combines with J gene TRBJ2-6, with D perhaps matching TRBD1 (5 bases). The CDR3 totals 15 residues. The germline V gene encodes CDR1 SGHTA and CDR2 FQGNSA. The CDR3 loop reads CASSSSSFGANALTF. CDR3 in DNA: TGTGCCAGCAGCTCCAGTAGCTTTGGGGCCAACGCCCTGACTTTC. The full variable domain, in which reference TRBV7-2 and TRBJ2-6 provide the parts outside the CDR3, is GAGVSQSPSNKVTEKGKDVELRCDPISGHTALYWYRQSLGQGLEFLIYFQGNSAPDKSGLPSDRFSAERTGGSVSTLTIQRTQQEDSAVYLCASSSSSFGANALTFGAGSRLTVL.

The J gene is TRBJ2-1, the V gene TRBV7-9; D is perhaps TRBD2 (5 bases). The tail of the sequence fits TRBJ2-7 better, so the J call may be wrong. Germline CDR1 SEHNR, CDR2 FQNEAQ (reference sequence). This CDR3 region has 14 residues. CDR3 bases: TGTGCCAGCAGCCCCAGCGGTTCCGTCAATGAGCAGTACTTC. This encodes CASSPSGSVNEQYF.

This clonotype was seen only a few times. The rearrangement uses TRBV10-3 and TRBJ2-1; D is possibly TRBD1 (6 bases). Trimming took off 4 bases at V and 8 bases at J, with 15 bases between the two ends. The CDR3 runs 14 residues. Germline CDR1 and CDR2: ENHRY and SYGVKD. The CDR3 is CAISVTGFNDEQFF. CDR3 in DNA: TGTGCCATCAGTGTCACAGGGTTCAACGATGAGCAGTTCTTC.

This rearrangement joins TRBV28 to TRBJ1-2; 8 bases line up with TRBD1. CDR1 is MDHEN and CDR2 is SYDVKM in the germline V gene. The V gene end was trimmed by 6 bases and the J gene end by 1 base; junction bases not matched to a gene: 7. The CDR3 length is 15 residues. The CDR3 coding sequence is TGTGCCAGCAGCCTACAGGGGGGGCGTAACTATGGCTACACCTTC. Residues: CASSLQGGRNYGYTF.

V gene TRBV18 combines with J gene TRBJ2-3; possibly TRBD2 for D (6 bases). The CDR3 contains 15 residues. Germline V gene data show CDR1 as KGHSH and CDR2 as LQKENI. The germline V and J ends were trimmed by 2 bases and 3 bases, with 12 bases remaining between them. This CDR3 is CASSPAPRGTDTQYF. In DNA form, the CDR3 reads TGTGCCAGCTCACCAGCCCCGCGGGGAACAGATACGCAGTATTTT.

This chain links TRBV24-1 with TRBJ2-3; tentatively, D is TRBD1 (5 bases). V was cut by 5 bases and J by 0 bases, with 11 bases left in between. Germline assignment: CDR1 KGHDR and CDR2 SFDVKD. This CDR3 is 15 amino acids long. CDR3 loop: CATSASGASTDTQYF. The CDR3 region has the DNA TGTGCCACCAGTGCCAGTGGGGCTAGCACAGATACGCAGTATTTT.

The rearrangement links TRBV12-5 to TRBJ2-5, with 8 bases that match TRBD1. This CDR3 comprises 13 residues. Germline V CDR1 and CDR2: LGHNT, FRNRAP. Germline trimming cut 1 base from V and 7 bases from J; bases unmatched to any gene: 2. CDR3 sequence (DNA): TGTGCTAGTGGTTTGGCTACAGGGGGGACCCAGTACTTC. Protein product: CASGLATGGTQYF.

This clonotype appeared a single time. This chain links TRBV24-1 with TRBJ2-4, with 7 bases that match TRBD1. The J call is in doubt because the DNA end fits TRBJ2-7 better. The CDR3 is made up of 12 amino acids. The germline V gene encodes CDR1 KGHDR and CDR2 SFDVKD. CDR3 DNA sequence: TGTGCCACCCAGGACAGGTCTGGCGAGCAGTACTTC. Translated: CATQDRSGEQYF.

For the CDR3, the DNA is TGTGCCAGCAGCGTCAGGGGAGGGGGCCAAGAGACCCAGTACTTC. It encodes CASSVRGGGQETQYF. The chain has TRBV9 and TRBJ2-5; maybe TRBD2 (7 bases). Trimming stripped 2 bases from V and 1 base from J, with 12 bases between. The germline V gene encodes CDR1 SGDLS and CDR2 YYNGEE. The CDR3 runs 15 residues.

This clonotype was observed a handful of times. This CDR3 reads CSVSTGRGEAFF. In DNA form, the CDR3 reads TGCAGCGTTTCCACAGGTCGGGGTGAAGCTTTCTTT. V and J are TRBV29-1 and TRBJ1-1; D perhaps matches TRBD1 (5 bases). The ends were cut back, 5 bases at V and 7 bases at J, with 14 bases in the middle. The CDR3 is made up of 12 amino acids. Germline V lookup: CDR1 SQVTM, CDR2 ANQGSEA. Using reference TRBV29-1 and TRBJ1-1 for the parts outside the CDR3, the full variable domain is SAVISQKPSRDICQRGTSLTIQCQVDSQVTMMFWYRQQPGQSLTLIATANQGSEATYESGFVIDKFPISRPNLTFSTLTVSNMSPEDSSIYLCSVSTGRGEAFFGQGTRLTVV.

This clonotype was counted only a few times. J is TRBJ1-5 and V is TRBV12-3 or TRBV12-4; D possibly corresponds to TRBD1 (5 bases). The CDR3 spans 13 residues. Trimming shortened V by 4 bases and J by 4 bases, and 8 bases separated the two germline ends. In DNA, the CDR3 is TGTGCCAGCAGTTGGGGGGGGAATCAGCCCCAGCATTTT. It encodes CASSWGGNQPQHF.

This clonotype was recorded a few times. J is TRBJ2-5 and V is TRBV5-1; 10 nucleotides match TRBD2. Germline CDR1 is SGHRS and CDR2 is YFSETQ. This CDR3 region has 15 residues. V lost 0 bases, J lost 6 bases, and 5 bases stayed unmatched. CDR3: CASSLVAGGVKTQYF. DNA of the CDR3: TGCGCCAGCAGCTTGGTAGCGGGGGGAGTGAAGACCCAGTACTTC.

J is TRBJ2-1 and V is TRBV7-3, with 11 bases fitting TRBD2. The germline CDR1 and CDR2 sequences are SGHTA and FQGTGA. The CDR3 is made up of 16 amino acids. With 5 bases clipped from V and 6 bases from J, the junction kept 9 bases outside the gene matches. This chain's CDR3 is CASSAHSGGASNEQFF. The DNA of the CDR3 is TGTGCCAGCAGCGCGCATAGCGGGGGGGCAAGCAATGAGCAGTTCTTC.

This clonotype was seen more than once but under ten times. The chain combines TRBV29-1 with TRBJ2-7; a weak D match, TRBD2 (5 bases). Matching the DNA end better, TRBJ2-5 makes the J call doubtful. CDR3 length: 11 amino acids. Per the germline V gene, CDR1 is SQVTM and CDR2 is ANQGSEA. CDR3 bases: TGCAGCGTTGTAGCGATGGAGACCCAGTACTTC. Encoded protein: CSVVAMETQYF.

The chain uses TRBV7-8 and TRBJ2-7; D unclear. Trimming took off 5 bases at V and 2 bases at J, with 16 bases between the two ends. Germline V gene sequence: CDR1 SGHVS, CDR2 FQNEAQ. This CDR3 region has 15 residues. The CDR3 sequence is CASSPEPTAPYEQYF. The CDR3 DNA reads TGTGCCAGCAGCCCGGAACCGACGGCCCCCTACGAGCAGTACTTC. Full variable domain (missing parts from reference TRBV7-8 and TRBJ2-7): GAGVSQSPRYKVAKRGQDVALRCDPISGHVSLFWYQQALGQGPEFLTYFQNEAQLDKSGLPSDRFFAERPEGSVSTLKIQRTQQEDSAVYLCASSPEPTAPYEQYFGPGTRLTVT.

CDR3 in DNA: TGTGCCAGCAGAGTCCCGGGACAGGGAATCGCGACCCAGTACTTC. Protein sequence: CASRVPGQGIATQYF. This chain links TRBV11-2 with TRBJ2-5, with 9 positions matching TRBD1. Germline loops: CDR1 SGHAT, CDR2 FQNNGV. The length of the CDR3 is 15 residues. Trimming at V came to 6 bases and at J to 7 bases, leaving 12 bases not matched to a gene. The variable domain in full, completed from reference TRBV11-2 and TRBJ2-5, reads EAGVAQSPRYKIIEKRQSVAFWCNPISGHATLYWYQQILGQGPKLLIQFQNNGVVDDSQLPKDRFSAERLKGVDSTLKIQPAKLEDSAVYLCASRVPGQGIATQYFGPGTRLLVL.

Regarding this clonotype: The junction and the germline gene differ at one end; a read error may be behind it. This sequence joins TRBV18 and TRBJ1-2, with a weak D call TRBD1 (5 bases). CDR3 length equals 15 residues. Per the germline V gene, CDR1 is KGHSH and CDR2 is LQKENI. Written as DNA, the CDR3 is TGTGACAGCTCACCATTAAGCAGGGATGCTTATGGCTACACCTTC. It codes for CDSSPLSRDAYGYTF.

The CDR3 spells CASSLMDSSYEQYF. CDR3 sequence (DNA): TGTGCCAGCAGCTTAATGGACAGCTCCTACGAGCAGTACTTC. This chain links TRBV7-9 with TRBJ2-7; D might be TRBD1 (6 bases). CDR3 size: 14 residues. V was shortened by 2 bases and J by 0 bases, with 8 bases between the two germline ends. Germline CDR1 and CDR2: SEHNR and FQNEAQ (reference sequence).

The J gene is TRBJ2-3, the V gene TRBV6-2 or TRBV6-3; 10 bases are a match to TRBD2. CDR3 size: 16 residues. J gave up 2 bases and V 8 bases, and 10 bases lay outside the gene matches. CDR1 is MNHEY and CDR2 is SVGEGT in the germline V gene. The CDR3 DNA is TGTGCCAGCGGTGGCAGCGGGGGGGTTACCACAGATACGCAGTATTTT. This gives the protein CASGGSGGVTTDTQYF.

The chain uses TRBV11-3 and TRBJ1-2; tentative D call: TRBD1 (6 bases). CDR1 is SGHNT, CDR2 YENEEA, per germline. The CDR3 sequence is 15 residues long. V was cut by 7 bases and J by 4 bases, with 19 bases left in between. The CDR3 bases are TGTGCCAGCATCGTTGACCCCGGGGGGCTCTATGGCTACACCTTC. Translated, it gives CASIVDPGGLYGYTF.

This clonotype was detected once. This chain joins TRBV5-1 and TRBJ2-5; 9 bases line up with TRBD2. The CDR3 extends over 16 amino acids. CDR1 and CDR2 (germline): SGHRS, YFSETQ. V lost 0 bases and J lost 11; bases outside the gene matches: 14. CDR3 sequence reads: CASSLAGGGAGNEQYF. The CDR3 nucleotides are TGCGCCAGCAGCTTGGCTGGCGGGGGGGCCGGGAATGAGCAGTACTTC. The full variable domain, rest sourced from reference TRBV5-1 and TRBJ2-5, is KAGVTQTPRYLIKTRGQQVTLSCSPISGHRSVSWYQQTPGQGLQFLFEYFSETQRNKGNFPGRFSGRQFSNSRSEMNVSTLELGDSALYLCASSLAGGGAGNEQYFGPGTRLLVL.

This clonotype was seen only a few times. The J gene is TRBJ2-7, the V gene TRBV7-8; D gene uncertain. V was clipped by 9 bases and J by 2 bases, with 11 bases between them. Germline CDR1 reads SGHVS; CDR2 reads FQNEAQ. The CDR3 covers 12 residues. Written as DNA, the CDR3 is TGTGCCAGTGAGGTGGAAGCCTACGAGCAGTACTTC. Translating it yields CASEVEAYEQYF.

The gene calls are TRBV27 and TRBJ2-6; D is perhaps TRBD1 or TRBD2 (5 bases each). V was pared by 5 bases and J by 0 bases, with 20 bases between. The CDR3 is 19 amino acids. Germline V gene data show CDR1 as MNHEY and CDR2 as SMNVEV (reference sequence). CDR3 in amino acids: CASSPRVGERTSGANVLTF. Written as DNA, the CDR3 is TGTGCCAGCAGTCCCCGGGTGGGGGAACGGACCTCTGGGGCCAACGTCCTGACTTTC.

The chain couples TRBV6-1 to TRBJ2-5; the D gene is possibly TRBD1 (5 bases). Germline assignment: CDR1 MNHNS and CDR2 SASEGT. The CDR3 totals 13 residues. V lost 4 bases, J lost 4 bases, and 10 bases lay in between. Written as DNA, the CDR3 is TGTGCCAGCAGTGTTTTCGACAGAGAGACCCAGTACTTC. Protein product: CASSVFDRETQYF.

The CDR3 loop is CASSLGQGGDIQYF. CDR3 nucleotides: TGTGCCAGCAGCTTGGGACAGGGTGGGGACATTCAGTACTTC. V and J are TRBV7-9 and TRBJ2-4, with 9 positions matching TRBD1. Germline V CDR1 and CDR2: SEHNR, FQNEAQ (reference sequence). V dropped 3 bases and J dropped 8; count of bases not matched to a gene: 5. This CDR3 is 14 amino acids long.

This chain links TRBV7-2 with TRBJ1-2; D gene uncertain. Looked up from germline, CDR1 is SGHTA and CDR2 is FQGNSA. The CDR3 is 14 residues long. Trimming removed 5 bases from V and 4 bases from J, with 14 bases in between. For the CDR3, the DNA is TGTGCCAGCAGCGTCCCAGGCCAGACCTATGGCTACACCTTC. Encoded protein: CASSVPGQTYGYTF.

This sequence joins TRBV4-1 and TRBJ2-3, with D perhaps being TRBD1 or TRBD2 (6 bases each). Germline V gives CDR1 MGHRA, CDR2 YSYEKL. The CDR3 length is 19 residues. Deletions cut 0 bases from V and 1 base from J, with 20 bases between. This CDR3 is CASSQDWGRGQGGTDTQYF. In DNA form, the CDR3 reads TGCGCCAGCAGCCAAGACTGGGGACGGGGGCAGGGCGGCACAGATACGCAGTATTTT.

The chain employs TRBV7-2 and TRBJ2-3; 7 nucleotides agree with TRBD2. CDR1 is SGHTA, CDR2 FQGNSA, per germline. CDR3 length: 15 residues. The V gene end was trimmed by 2 bases and the J gene end by 4 bases; junction bases not matched to a gene: 6. The CDR3, as DNA: TGTGCCAGCAGCTTAACTAGCGTGGGGGCAGATACGCAGTATTTT. Translation gives CASSLTSVGADTQYF.

This clonotype was counted at least ten times. Sequence at one end of the junction differs from germline and may be a read error. The chain joins TRBV7-3 to TRBJ2-5; 10 bases are shared with TRBD2. The CDR3 spans 14 residues. Germline V lookup: CDR1 SGHTA, CDR2 FQGTGA. The CDR3 coding sequence is TGCGCCAGCAGCTCGGGGACTAGCGAAGAGACCCAGTACTTC. Translated: CASSSGTSEETQYF. The entire variable domain, with the rest obtained from reference TRBV7-3 and TRBJ2-5, is as follows: GAGVSQTPSNKVTEKGKYVELRCDPISGHTALYWYRQSLGQGPEFLIYFQGTGAADDSGLPNDRFFAVRPEGSVSTLKIQRTERGDSAVYLCASSSGTSEETQYFGPGTRLLVL.